The clone carrying this T cell receptor beta chain was seen only once. Its antigen is undetermined. Primers included in the PCR were 60 Vbeta and 13 Jbeta primers. Sequencing used immunoSEQ multiplex PCR; TCRdb keeps in-frame clones, though not all of them. The repertoire holds some 150,000 clones, with roughly four fifths as singletons. This CDR3 has 12 residues. Trimming cost V 4 bases and J 7 bases, with 9 bases left between them. The data derive from a study of cytomegalovirus exposure and HLA in healthy donors. Study results and caveats: Reportedly, cytomegalovirus status was diagnosed with high sensitivity and specificity. The study recorded more than 150 TCR beta chains that were cytomegalovirus-associated.

The gene calls are TRBV5-3 and TRBJ1-5; D is uncertain. TRBV5-3 is assigned to the ORF class and has an uncertain function. Sequencing used PBMCs. The sequence derives from a human donor in good health. This CDR3 reads CARSPPRQPQHF. CDR3 nucleotide sequence: TGTGCCAGAAGCCCTCCCAGACAGCCCCAGCATTTT.